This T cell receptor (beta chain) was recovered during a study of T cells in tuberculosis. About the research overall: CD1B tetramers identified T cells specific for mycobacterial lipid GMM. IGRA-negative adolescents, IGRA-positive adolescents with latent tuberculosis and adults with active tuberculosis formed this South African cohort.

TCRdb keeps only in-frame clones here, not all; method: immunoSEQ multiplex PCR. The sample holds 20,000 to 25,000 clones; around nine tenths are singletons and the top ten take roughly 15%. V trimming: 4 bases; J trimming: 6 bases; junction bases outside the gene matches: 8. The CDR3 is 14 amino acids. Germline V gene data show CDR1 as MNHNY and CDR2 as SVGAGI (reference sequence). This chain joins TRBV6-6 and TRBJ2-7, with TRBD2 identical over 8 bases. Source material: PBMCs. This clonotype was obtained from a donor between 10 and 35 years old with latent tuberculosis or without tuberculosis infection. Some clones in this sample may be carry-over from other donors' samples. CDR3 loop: CASSWAGGESEQYF. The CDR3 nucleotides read TGTGCCAGCAGTTGGGCGGGAGGTGAATCCGAGCAGTACTTC.